This TCR beta chain is drawn from a study of human T cells and chemical hapten exposure. Whole-study findings and limits: Compared with pre-sensitization or healthy control sets, expanded TCRs clustered more.

TCRdb itself ran the RACE reads through MiXCR, one entry per CDR3 protein. Counted here are 180,000 or so distinct CDR3 sequences, nearly 30% occurring once; the ten biggest clones make up just under 3%. In this sample, this clonotype turned up a few times. Its antigen is undetermined. V was shortened by 3 bases and J by 2 bases, with 5 bases between the two germline ends. The CDR3 contains 12 residues. Germline V gene lookup returns CDR1 SGHAT and CDR2 FQDESV (reference sequence). Time point of the sample: pre-sensitization, week 0. Noted treatment: therapeutic diphenylcyclopropenone sensitization with weekly scalp DPC.

The sequences come from whole blood, collected in connection with sensitization to the hapten diphenylcyclopropenone (DPC). The rearrangement links TRBV11-1 to TRBJ2-7; no definite D call. The receptor comes from a woman aged 25-40 years with alopecia areata. Some clones in this sample may be carry-over from other donors' samples. The CDR3 bases are TGTGCCAGCAGCTTTGATACCTACGAGCAGTACTTC. Translation: CASSFDTYEQYF.